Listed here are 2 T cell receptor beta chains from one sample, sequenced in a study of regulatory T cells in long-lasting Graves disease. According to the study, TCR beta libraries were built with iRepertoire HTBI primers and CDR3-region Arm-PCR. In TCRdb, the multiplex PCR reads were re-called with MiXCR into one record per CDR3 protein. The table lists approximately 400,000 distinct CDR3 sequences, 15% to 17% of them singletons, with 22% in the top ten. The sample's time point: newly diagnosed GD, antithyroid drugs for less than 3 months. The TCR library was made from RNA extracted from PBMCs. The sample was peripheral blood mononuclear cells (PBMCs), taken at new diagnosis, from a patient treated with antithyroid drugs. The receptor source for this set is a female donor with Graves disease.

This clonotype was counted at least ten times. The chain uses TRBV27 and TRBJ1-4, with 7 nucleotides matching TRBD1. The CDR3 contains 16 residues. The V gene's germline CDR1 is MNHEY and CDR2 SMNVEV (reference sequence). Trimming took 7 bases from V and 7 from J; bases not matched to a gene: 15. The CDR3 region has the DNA TGTGCCAGCACCCTCACTTACAGGGGAAAGGGTGAAAAACTGTTTTTT. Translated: CASTLTYRGKGEKLFF.

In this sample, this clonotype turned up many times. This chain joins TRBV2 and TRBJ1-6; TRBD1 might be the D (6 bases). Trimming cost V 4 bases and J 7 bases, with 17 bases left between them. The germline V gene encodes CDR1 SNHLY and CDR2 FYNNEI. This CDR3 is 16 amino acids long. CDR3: CASSGQDSGINSPLHF. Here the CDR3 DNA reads TGTGCCAGCAGTGGTCAGGACAGTGGGATCAATTCACCCCTCCACTTT.